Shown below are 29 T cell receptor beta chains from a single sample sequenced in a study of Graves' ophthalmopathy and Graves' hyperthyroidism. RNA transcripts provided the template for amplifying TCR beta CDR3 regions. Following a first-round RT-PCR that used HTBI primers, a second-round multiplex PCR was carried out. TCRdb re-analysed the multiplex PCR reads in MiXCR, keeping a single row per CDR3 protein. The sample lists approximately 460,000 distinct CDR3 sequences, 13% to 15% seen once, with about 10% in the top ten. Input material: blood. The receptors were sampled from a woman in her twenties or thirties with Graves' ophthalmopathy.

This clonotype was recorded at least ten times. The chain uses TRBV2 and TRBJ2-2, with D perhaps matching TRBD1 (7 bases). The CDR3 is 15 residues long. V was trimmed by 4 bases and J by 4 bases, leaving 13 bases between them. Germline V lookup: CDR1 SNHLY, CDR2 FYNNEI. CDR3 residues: CASSARDRSTGELFF. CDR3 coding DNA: TGTGCCAGCAGTGCGCGGGACAGAAGCACCGGGGAGCTGTTTTTT.

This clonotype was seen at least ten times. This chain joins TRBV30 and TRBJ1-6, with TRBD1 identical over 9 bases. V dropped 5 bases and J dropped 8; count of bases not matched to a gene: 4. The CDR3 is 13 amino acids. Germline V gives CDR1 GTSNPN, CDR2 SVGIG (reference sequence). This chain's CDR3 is CAWGQGRDSPLHF. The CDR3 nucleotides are TGTGCCTGGGGACAGGGGCGAGATTCACCCCTCCACTTT.

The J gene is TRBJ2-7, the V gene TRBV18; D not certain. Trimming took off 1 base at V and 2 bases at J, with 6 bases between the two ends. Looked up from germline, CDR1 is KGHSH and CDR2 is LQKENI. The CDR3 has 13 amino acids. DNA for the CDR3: TGTGCCAGCTCACCACAGGGTCCCTACGAGCAGTACTTC. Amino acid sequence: CASSPQGPYEQYF.

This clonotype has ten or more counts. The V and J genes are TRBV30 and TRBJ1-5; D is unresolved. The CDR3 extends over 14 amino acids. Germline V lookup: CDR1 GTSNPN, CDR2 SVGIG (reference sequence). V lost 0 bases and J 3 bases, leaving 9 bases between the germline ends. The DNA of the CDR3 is TGTGCCTGGAGTGTGGGCCGGGACAATCAGCCCCAGCATTTT. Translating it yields CAWSVGRDNQPQHF. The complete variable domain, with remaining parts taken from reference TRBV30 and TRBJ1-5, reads SQTIHQWPATLVQPVGSPLSLECTVEGTSNPNLYWYRQAAGRGLQLLFYSVGIGQISSEVPQNLSASRPQDRQFILSSKKLLLSDSGFYLCAWSVGRDNQPQHFGDGTRLSIL.

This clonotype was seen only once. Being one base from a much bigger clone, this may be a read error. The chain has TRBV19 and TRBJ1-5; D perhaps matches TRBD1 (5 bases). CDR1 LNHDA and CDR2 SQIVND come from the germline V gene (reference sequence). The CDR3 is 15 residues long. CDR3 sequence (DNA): TGTACCAGTGACTGGACCCCGGGGGGCAATCAGCCCCAGCATTTT. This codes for CTSDWTPGGNQPQHF.

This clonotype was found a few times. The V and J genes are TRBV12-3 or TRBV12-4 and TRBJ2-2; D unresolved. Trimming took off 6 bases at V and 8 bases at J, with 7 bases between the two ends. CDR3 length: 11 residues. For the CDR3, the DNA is TGTGCCAGCAGCCCTAAGGGGGAGCTGTTTTTT. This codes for CASSPKGELFF.

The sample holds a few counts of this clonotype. This chain's CDR3 is CASSLWGAGGTQYF. The CDR3 region has the DNA TGTGCCAGCAGCTTATGGGGGGCTGGTGGGACCCAGTACTTC. This chain uses TRBV13 with TRBJ2-5; D may be TRBD1 or TRBD2 (6 bases each). Trimming shortened V by 2 bases and J by 7 bases, and 14 bases separated the two germline ends. This CDR3 has 14 residues. Germline V gene data show CDR1 as PRHDT and CDR2 as FYEKMQ (reference sequence).

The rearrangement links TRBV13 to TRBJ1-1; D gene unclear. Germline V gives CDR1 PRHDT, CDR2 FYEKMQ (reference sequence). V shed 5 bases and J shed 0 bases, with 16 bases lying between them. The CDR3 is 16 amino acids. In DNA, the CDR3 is TGTGCCAGCAGCCCCCGGAGCGATACCCTGAACACTGAAGCTTTCTTT. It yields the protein CASSPRSDTLNTEAFF.

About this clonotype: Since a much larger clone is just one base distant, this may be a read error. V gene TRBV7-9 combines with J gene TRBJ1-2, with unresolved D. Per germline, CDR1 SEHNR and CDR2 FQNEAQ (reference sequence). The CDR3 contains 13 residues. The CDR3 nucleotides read TGTTCCAGCAGCTTAGTGCTGAGAGGGGGCTACACCTTC. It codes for CSSSLVLRGGYTF.

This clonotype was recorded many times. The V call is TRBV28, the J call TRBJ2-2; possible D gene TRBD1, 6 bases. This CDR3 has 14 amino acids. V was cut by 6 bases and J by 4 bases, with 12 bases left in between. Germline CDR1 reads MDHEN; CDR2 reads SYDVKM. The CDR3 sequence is CASSGTTSTGELFF. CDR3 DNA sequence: TGTGCCAGCAGCGGGACAACGAGCACCGGGGAGCTGTTTTTT.

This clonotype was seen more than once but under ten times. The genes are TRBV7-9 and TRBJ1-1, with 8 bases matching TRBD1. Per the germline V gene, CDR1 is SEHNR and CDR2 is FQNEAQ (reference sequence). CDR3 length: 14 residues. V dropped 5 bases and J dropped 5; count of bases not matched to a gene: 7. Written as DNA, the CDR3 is TGTGCCAGCAGCGAGACAGGGGTGACAACTGAAGCTTTCTTT. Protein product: CASSETGVTTEAFF.

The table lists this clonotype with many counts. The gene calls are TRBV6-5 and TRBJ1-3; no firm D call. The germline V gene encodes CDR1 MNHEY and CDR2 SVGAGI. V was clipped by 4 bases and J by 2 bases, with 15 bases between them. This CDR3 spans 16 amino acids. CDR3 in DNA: TGTGCCAGCAGTTCCGGTAACCAGTGGGCTGGAAACACCATATATTTT. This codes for CASSSGNQWAGNTIYF.

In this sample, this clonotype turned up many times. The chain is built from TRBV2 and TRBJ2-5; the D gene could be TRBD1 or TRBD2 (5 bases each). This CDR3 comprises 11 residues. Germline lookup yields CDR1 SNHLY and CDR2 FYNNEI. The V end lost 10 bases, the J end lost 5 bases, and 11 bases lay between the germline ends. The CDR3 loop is CATQEGETQYF. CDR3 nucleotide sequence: TGTGCCACTCAAGAGGGGGAGACCCAGTACTTC.

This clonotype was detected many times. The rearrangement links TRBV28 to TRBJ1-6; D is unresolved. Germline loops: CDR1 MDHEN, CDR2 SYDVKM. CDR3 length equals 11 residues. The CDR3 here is CRVGHDSPLHF. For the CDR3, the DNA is TGTCGTGTGGGCCACGATTCACCCCTCCACTTT.

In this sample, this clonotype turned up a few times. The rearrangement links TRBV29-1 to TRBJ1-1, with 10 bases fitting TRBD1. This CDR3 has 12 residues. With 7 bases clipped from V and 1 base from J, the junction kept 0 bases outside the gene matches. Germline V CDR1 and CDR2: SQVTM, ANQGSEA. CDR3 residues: CSGDRGNTEAFF. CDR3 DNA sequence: TGCAGCGGGGACAGGGGGAACACTGAAGCTTTCTTT.

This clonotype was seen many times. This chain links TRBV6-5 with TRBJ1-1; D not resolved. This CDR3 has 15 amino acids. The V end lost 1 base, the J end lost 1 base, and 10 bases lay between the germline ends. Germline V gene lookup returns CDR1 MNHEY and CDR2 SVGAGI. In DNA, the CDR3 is TGTGCCAGCAGTTACTTTGGGCAGGCGAACACTGAAGCTTTCTTT. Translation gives CASSYFGQANTEAFF.

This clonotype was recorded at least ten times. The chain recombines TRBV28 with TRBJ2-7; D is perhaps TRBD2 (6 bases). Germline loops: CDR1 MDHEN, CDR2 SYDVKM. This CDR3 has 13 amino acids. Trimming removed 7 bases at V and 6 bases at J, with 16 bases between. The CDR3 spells CASMSGVPFEQYF. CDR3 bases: TGTGCCAGCATGTCGGGAGTACCCTTCGAGCAGTACTTC.

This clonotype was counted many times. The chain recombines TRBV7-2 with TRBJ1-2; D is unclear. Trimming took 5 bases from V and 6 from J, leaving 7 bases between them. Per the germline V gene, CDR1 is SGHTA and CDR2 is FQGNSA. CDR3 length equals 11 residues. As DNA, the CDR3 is TGTGCCAGCAGCGCCCAACATGGCTACACCTTC. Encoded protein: CASSAQHGYTF. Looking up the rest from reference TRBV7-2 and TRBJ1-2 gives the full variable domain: GAGVSQSPSNKVTEKGKDVELRCDPISGHTALYWYRQSLGQGLEFLIYFQGNSAPDKSGLPSDRFSAERTGGSVSTLTIQRTQQEDSAVYLCASSAQHGYTFGSGTRLTVV.

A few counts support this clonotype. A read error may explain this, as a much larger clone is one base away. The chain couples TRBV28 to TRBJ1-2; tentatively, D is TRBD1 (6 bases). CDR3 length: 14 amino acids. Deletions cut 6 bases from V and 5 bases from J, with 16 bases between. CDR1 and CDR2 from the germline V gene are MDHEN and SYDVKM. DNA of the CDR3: TGTGCCAGCAGGGAGGGGGTCTCTTGGTATGGCTACACCTTC. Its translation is CASREGVSWYGYTF.

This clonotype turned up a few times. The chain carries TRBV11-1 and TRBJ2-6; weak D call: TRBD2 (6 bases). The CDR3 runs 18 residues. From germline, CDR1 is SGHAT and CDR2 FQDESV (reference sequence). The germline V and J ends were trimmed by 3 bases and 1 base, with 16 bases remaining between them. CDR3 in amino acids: CASSFSKGSGSGANVLTF. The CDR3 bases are TGTGCCAGCAGCTTCTCTAAGGGGAGCGGGTCTGGGGCCAACGTCCTGACTTTC.

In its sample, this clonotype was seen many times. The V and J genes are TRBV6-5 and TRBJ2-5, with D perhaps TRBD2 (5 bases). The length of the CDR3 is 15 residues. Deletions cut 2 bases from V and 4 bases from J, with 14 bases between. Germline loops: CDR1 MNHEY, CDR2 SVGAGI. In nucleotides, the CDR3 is TGTGCCAGCAGTTACGATCCGGGAAATATAGAGACCCAGTACTTC. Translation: CASSYDPGNIETQYF.

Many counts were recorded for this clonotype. In DNA, the CDR3 is TGTGCCACCCGATCGATTGATGGCTACACCTTC. It encodes CATRSIDGYTF. The genes are TRBV24-1 and TRBJ1-2, with D hard to call. Germline CDR1 KGHDR, CDR2 SFDVKD. V was pared by 9 bases and J by 6 bases, with 10 bases between. This CDR3 is built from 11 residues.

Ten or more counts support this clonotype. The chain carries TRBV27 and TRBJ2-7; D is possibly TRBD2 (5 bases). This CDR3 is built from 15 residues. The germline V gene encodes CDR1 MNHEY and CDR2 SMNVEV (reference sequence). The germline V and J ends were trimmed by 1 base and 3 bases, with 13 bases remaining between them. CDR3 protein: CASSLLGARGYEQYF. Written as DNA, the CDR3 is TGTGCCAGCAGTTTATTGGGAGCACGGGGCTACGAGCAGTACTTC.

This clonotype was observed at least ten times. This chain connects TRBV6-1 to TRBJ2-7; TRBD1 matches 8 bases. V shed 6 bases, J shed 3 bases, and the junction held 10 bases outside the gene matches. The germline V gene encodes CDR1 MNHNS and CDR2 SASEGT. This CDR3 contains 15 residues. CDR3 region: CASRNTGGTIYEQYF. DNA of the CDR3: TGTGCCAGCAGAAACACAGGGGGTACTATCTACGAGCAGTACTTC.

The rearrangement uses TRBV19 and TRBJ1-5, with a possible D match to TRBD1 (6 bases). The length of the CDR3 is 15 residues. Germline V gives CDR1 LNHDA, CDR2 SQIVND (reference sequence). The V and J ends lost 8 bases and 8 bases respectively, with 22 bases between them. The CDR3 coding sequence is TGTGCCAGTTGGAACAGAGGGGGACCGGGTGAGCCCCAGCATTTT. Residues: CASWNRGGPGEPQHF.

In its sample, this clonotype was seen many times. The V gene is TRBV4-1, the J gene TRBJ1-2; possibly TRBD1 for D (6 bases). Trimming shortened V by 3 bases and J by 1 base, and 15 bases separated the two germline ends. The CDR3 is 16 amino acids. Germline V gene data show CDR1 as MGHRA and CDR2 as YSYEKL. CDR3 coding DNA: TGCGCCAGCAGCCAGGCCGCGACAGGACATAACTATGGCTACACCTTC. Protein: CASSQAATGHNYGYTF.

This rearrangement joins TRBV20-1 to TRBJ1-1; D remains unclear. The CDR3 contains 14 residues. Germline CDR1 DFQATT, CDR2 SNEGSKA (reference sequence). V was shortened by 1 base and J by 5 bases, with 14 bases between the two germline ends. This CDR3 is CSARGPNGRTEAFF. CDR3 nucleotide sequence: TGCAGTGCTAGAGGGCCTAATGGGCGTACTGAAGCTTTCTTT.

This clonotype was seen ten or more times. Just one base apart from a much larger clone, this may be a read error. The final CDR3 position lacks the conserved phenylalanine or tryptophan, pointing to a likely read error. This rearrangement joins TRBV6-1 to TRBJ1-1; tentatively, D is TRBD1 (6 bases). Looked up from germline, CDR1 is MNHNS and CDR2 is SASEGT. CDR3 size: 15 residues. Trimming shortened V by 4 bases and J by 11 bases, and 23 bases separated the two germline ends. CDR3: CASSVGGRLNWWAFL. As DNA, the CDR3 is TGTGCCAGCAGTGTGGGGGGCAGGCTGAACTGGTGGGCTTTCCTT.

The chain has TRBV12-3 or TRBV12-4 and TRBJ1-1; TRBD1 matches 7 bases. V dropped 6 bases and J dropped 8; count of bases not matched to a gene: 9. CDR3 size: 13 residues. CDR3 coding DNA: TGTGCCAGCAGGGTCGTAGGGGGCAACGAAGCTTTCTTT. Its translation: CASRVVGGNEAFF.